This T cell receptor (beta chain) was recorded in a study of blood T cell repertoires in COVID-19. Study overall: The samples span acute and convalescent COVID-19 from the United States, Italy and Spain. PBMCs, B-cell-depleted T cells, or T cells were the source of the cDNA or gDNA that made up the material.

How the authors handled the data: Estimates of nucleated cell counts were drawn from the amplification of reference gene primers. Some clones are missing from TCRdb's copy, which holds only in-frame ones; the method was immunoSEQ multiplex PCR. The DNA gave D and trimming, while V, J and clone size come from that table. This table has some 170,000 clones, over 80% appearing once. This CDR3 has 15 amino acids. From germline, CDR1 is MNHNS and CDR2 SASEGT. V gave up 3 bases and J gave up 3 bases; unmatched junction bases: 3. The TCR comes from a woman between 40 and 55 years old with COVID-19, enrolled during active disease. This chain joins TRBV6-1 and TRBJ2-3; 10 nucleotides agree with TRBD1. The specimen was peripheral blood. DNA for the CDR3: TGTGCCAGCAGTGAGGGACAGGGGAATACAGATACGCAGTATTTT. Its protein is CASSEGQGNTDTQYF.